This T cell receptor (beta chain) came from a study of T cells in Graves' hyperthyroidism and ophthalmopathy (dated by TCRdb to the late 2010s). Describing the broader study: Peripheral blood samples were taken at the time of initial diagnosis, prior to any treatment. The paper describes TCR Vbeta CDR3 sequencing of roughly 130 peripheral blood samples, made up of about 40 ophthalmopathy patients, approximately 73 hyperthyroidism patients and 17 progressor patients. The approximately 100 discovery patients were randomly divided into training and test sets at a 7:3 ratio. A discovery cohort of about a hundred patients, roughly 45 with Graves' ophthalmopathy and approximately 60 with stable Graves' hyperthyroidism, was used to find distinguishing TCR V-J signatures. The study also compared thyroid tissue and blood T-cell repertoires from five or six Graves' hyperthyroidism patients. Prospective prediction of ophthalmopathy was tested in an independent validation cohort consisting of about 19 hyperthyroidism patients and more than 15 patients who later progressed to ophthalmopathy. Once sampling was done, hyperthyroidism patients were given methimazole at a starting dose of 30 mg daily, whereas ophthalmopathy patients were given high-dose intravenous methylprednisolone. General study outcomes and caveats: Ophthalmopathy was separated from stable hyperthyroidism by a 13 V-J signature model, with 87.88% sensitivity and 81% to 83% specificity obtained in cross-validation and 80%/75% obtained in testing. Sample size was not statistically predetermined, and blinding of investigators to group allocation was not performed. In validation, the model predicted progression to ophthalmopathy with over 65% sensitivity and roughly 75% specificity, a median of roughly seven months before onset. Blood samples also contained most of the expanded thyroid clonotypes (frequency above 0.001), which suggests that blood repertoires may reflect thyroid immune responses.

TCR beta CDR3 regions were amplified from RNA transcripts. The TCR CDR3 was subjected to a first round of RT-PCR using the HTBI primer set and the Qiagen OneStep RT-PCR kit. A second multiplex PCR round built the libraries, followed by size selection and purification. Paired-end sequencing of the libraries was performed with 100 bp reads on an Illumina HiSeq2000. From the authors' description of their analysis: SOAPnuke was used to process the raw data, throwing out any read that contained adapters or uncalled bases, had a mean Phred below 15, or lacked an exact constant-primer or identifier match. COPE v1.2.5 was used to merge the high-quality paired reads, and each unique nucleotide sequence was defined as a clonotype. MiTCR v1.1 was used to align the clonotypes against IMGT TRBV, TRBD and TRBJ reference segments. The analysis included only V-J combinations with a frequency above 0.0001, which together covered 98% to 99.2% of the repertoires. The TCS score was defined as the ratio of F50 (clonal expansion) to E x V (chaos), calculated using BLOSUM62-based TCRdist between CDR3 peptides within each V-J. Welch's t-statistics and random forest reduced approximately 520 V-J features to 13, which were used in a naive Bayes classifier (R e1071). TCRdb's own reprocessing of the public reads used fastp at Q25 and MiXCR and kept productive beta chains. When rows share a CDR3 protein, they turn into one entry using the most common DNA and genes. None of the V and J calls come from the authors' own analysis; TCRdb made them. This sample has roughly 740,000 distinct CDR3 sequences in its table, and less than 20% of those were observed once. The ten largest account for 8.4% of the sample.

This clonotype has only a few counts. The target of this receptor is not known. No per-base quality is available; no much larger clone lies one base away. From the germline V gene (reference sequence), CDR1 is DFQATT and CDR2 is SNEGSKA. The CDR3 contains 13 residues, cysteine and phenylalanine counted. Only CDR3 DNA is held: 39 bases, read in frame from base 1. The germline V and J ends show losses of 3 bases and 1 base respectively, and no gene match explains 2 bases of the junction. Stable Graves' hyperthyroidism was defined as no progression to ophthalmopathy during 18 months of follow-up. Hyperthyroidism patients were newly diagnosed, had a disease duration of under 2 months, and were aged 18 to 65 years. Patients with uncontrolled infections, other autoimmune diseases, pregnancy or lactation were excluded. Diagnoses were established on the basis of clinical symptoms, serum thyroxine and TRAb, thyroid ultrasound, and orbital computed tomography. PBMCs were separated from over 9 ml of fresh peripheral blood using Ficoll-Paque density gradient centrifugation. Total RNA was extracted using Trizol reagent, and RNA quality was assessed on an Agilent 2100 Bioanalyzer.

The sequenced sample consisted of blood. The receptor's source is a man younger than 35 with Graves' hyperthyroidism. Recombination connected TRBV20-1 to TRBJ1-1; TRBD1 aligns with 7 central bases. CDR3 loop: CSASRTGNTEAFF. The sequence in DNA is TGCAGTGCTAGCCGGACAGGGAACACTGAAGCTTTCTTT.